The 10 T cell receptor beta chains presented below share a single source sample, sequenced in a study of blood T cell repertoires in COVID-19. Sequenced by immunoSEQ multiplex PCR; TCRdb stores in-frame clones only, minus some. The table shows tens of thousands of clones, with approximately 86% occurring only once. The sample was peripheral blood. The receptors derive from a man at least 80 years old with active or convalescent COVID-19.

V is TRBV7-2 and J is TRBJ2-1, with 14 bases lining up with TRBD2. The CDR3 loop spans 17 amino acids. Trimming removed 1 base from V and 7 bases from J; junction bases left unmatched: 6. Germline values: CDR1 SGHTA, CDR2 FQGNSA. The CDR3 is CASSLVGTSGRPNEQFF. The CDR3 DNA reads as TGTGCCAGCAGCTTAGTTGGGACTAGCGGGAGACCAAATGAGCAGTTCTTC.

In this sample, this clone turned up once. The chain links TRBV18 to TRBJ1-3; D unclear. V was shortened by 3 bases and J by 0 bases, with 3 bases between the two germline ends. CDR1 is KGHSH and CDR2 is LQKENI in the germline V gene. This CDR3 has 13 residues. The CDR3 region is CASSPNSGNTIYF. CDR3 DNA: TGTGCCAGCTCACCCAACTCTGGAAACACCATATATTTT.

V is TRBV3-1 (or the pseudogene TRBV3-2) and J is TRBJ2-7; the match to TRBD2 covers 7 bases. From germline, CDR1 is LGHDT and CDR2 YNNKEL (reference sequence). Losses at the gene ends were 1 base for V and 1 base for J; bases not matched to a gene: 1. This CDR3 spans 14 amino acids. CDR3 bases: TGTGCCAGCAGCCAAGGGACTAGATCCTACGAGCAGTACGTC. It is translated as CASSQGTRSYEQYV.

The CDR3 DNA sequence: TGTGCCAGCAGCCATCCCGGGACAGTCGGGGGGCAGTTCTTC. Translating gives CASSHPGTVGGQFF. The genes are TRBV11-2 and TRBJ2-1, with D possibly TRBD1 on 7 matching bases. The CDR3 sequence is 14 residues long. Trimming removed 5 bases from V and 12 bases from J, with 20 bases in between. From germline, CDR1 is SGHAT and CDR2 FQNNGV.

The V call is TRBV24-1, the J call TRBJ1-5; TRBD1 might be the D (5 bases). CDR1 is KGHDR, CDR2 SFDVKD, per germline. Deletions cut 5 bases from V and 3 bases from J, with 10 bases between. This CDR3 comprises 14 residues. CDR3 residues: CATSAAGNNQPQHF. The CDR3 DNA reads as TGTGCCACCAGTGCGGCAGGGAACAATCAGCCCCAGCATTTT.

J is TRBJ1-4 and V is TRBV6-1, with D unresolved. Germline lookup yields CDR1 MNHNS and CDR2 SASEGT. V lost 7 bases and J lost 4, with 10 bases in between. The CDR3 contains 13 residues. CDR3 protein: CASTLRINEKLFF. Written as DNA, the CDR3 is TGTGCCAGCACCCTGCGGATTAATGAAAAACTGTTTTTT.

The chain is built from TRBV6-5 and TRBJ2-1; 7 bases map to TRBD1. V dropped 2 bases and J dropped 4; count of bases not matched to a gene: 5. Germline V gene sequence: CDR1 MNHEY, CDR2 SVGAGI. CDR3 length: 15 amino acids. CDR3 DNA sequence: TGTGCCAGCAGTTACCGGGACAGTAGTTACAATGAGCAGTTCTTC. Translation: CASSYRDSSYNEQFF.

This chain joins TRBV5-1 and TRBJ2-3; tentatively, D is TRBD1 (6 bases). This CDR3 has 16 residues. The V end was cut by 0 bases, the J end by 3 bases, with 14 bases between. The germline V gene encodes CDR1 SGHRS and CDR2 YFSETQ. CDR3: CASSLATQGRTDTQYF. The CDR3, as DNA: TGCGCCAGCAGCTTGGCCACGCAGGGGAGAACAGATACGCAGTATTTT.

The J gene is TRBJ2-7, the V gene TRBV5-4; a possible D gene is TRBD1 (5 bases). CDR3 length: 14 residues. V was pared by 1 base and J by 4 bases, with 12 bases between. Germline CDR1 SGHNT, CDR2 YYREEE (reference sequence). CDR3 sequence reads: CASSLIRAIYEQYV. Here the CDR3 DNA reads TGTGCCAGCAGCTTGATCAGGGCTATTTACGAGCAGTACGTC.

V and J are TRBV7-9 and TRBJ2-1; D gene uncertain. The germline CDR1 and CDR2 sequences are SEHNR and FQNEAQ (reference sequence). The V end lost 1 base, the J end lost 6 bases, and 10 bases lay between the germline ends. The CDR3 consists of 14 residues. CDR3 DNA: TGTGCCAGCAGCTTAGTGGCCAGTACCAATGAGCAGTTCTTC. Protein sequence: CASSLVASTNEQFF. Drawing the rest from reference TRBV7-9 and TRBJ2-1, the complete variable domain is DTGVSQNPRHKITKRGQNVTFRCDPISEHNRLYWYRQTLGQGPEFLTYFQNEAQLEKSRLLSDRFSAERPKGSFSTLEIQRTEQGDSAMYLCASSLVASTNEQFFGPGTRLTVL.